The rows below give T cell receptor beta chains drawn from one sample of a study of vaccination and CD4 T cells after COVID-19. No cognate antigen is known for these TCRs. TCRdb reanalysed the PCR reads using MiXCR and keeps one entry per CDR3 protein. The repertoire includes approximately 20,000 distinct CDR3 sequences, 46% of them detected once, and approximately 13% sits in the top ten. This specimen was CD4+ T cells from blood, cultured in vitro, taken about 7 months after SARS-CoV-2 vaccination. Source of these receptors: a human donor who had recovered from COVID-19. The CDR3 runs from the conserved cysteine through the conserved F or W. The order of the fields is J gene, clone size, D gene, V gene, CDR3 protein, CDR3 DNA. D genes are given only for firm matches. Size values are once, few and many counts, or a class for expanded clones, and some rows have none.

>TRBJ2-7|.|TRBD2|TRBV20-1
CSAIGPGLADYEQYF
TGCAGTGCTATCGGGCCGGGACTAGCGGACTACGAGCAGTACTTC
>TRBJ2-1|once|.|TRBV20-1
CSARRQGEQFF
TGCAGTGCTAGGAGGCAGGGTGAGCAGTTCTTC
>TRBJ1-5|.|TRBD1|TRBV28
CASRWGQGGNQPQHF
TGTGCCAGCAGATGGGGACAGGGTGGCAATCAGCCCCAGCATTTT
>TRBJ1-5|.|.|TRBV7-3
CASSSGLSNQPQHF
TGTGCCAGCAGTTCAGGGTTGAGCAATCAGCCCCAGCATTTT
>TRBJ2-5|.|.|TRBV10-3
CAISEEWASQETQYF
TGTGCCATCAGTGAGGAATGGGCTAGTCAAGAGACCCAGTACTTC
>TRBJ1-2|.|TRBD1|TRBV10-3
CAISENRQGDRGYTF
TGTGCCATCAGTGAGAACCGACAGGGGGATAGGGGCTACACCTTC
>TRBJ2-7|.|.|TRBV20-1
CSASRRITYEQYF
TGCAGTGCTTCGCGACGGATTACCTACGAGCAGTACTTC
>TRBJ1-2|few|.|TRBV6-5
CASSSWKGLVVYGYTF
TGTGCCAGCAGTTCATGGAAGGGCTTGGTTGTCTATGGCTACACCTTC
>TRBJ1-6|.|TRBD1|TRBV10-3
CATGTEGVSPLHF
TGTGCCACCGGGACAGAAGGAGTTTCACCCCTCCACTTT
>TRBJ2-1|.|.|TRBV5-1
CASSWVGGRDNEQFF
TGCGCCAGCAGCTGGGTTGGGGGTCGGGACAATGAGCAGTTCTTC
>TRBJ1-6|few|.|TRBV15
CATRQGMGSPLHF
TGTGCCACCCGGCAGGGAATGGGTTCACCCCTCCACTTT
>TRBJ1-5|few|.|TRBV7-2
CASSLGTGSENQPQHF
TGTGCCAGCAGCTTAGGAACAGGATCGGAGAATCAGCCCCAGCATTTT
>TRBJ1-1|.|.|TRBV7-2
CASSLASVRNTEAFF
TGTGCCAGCAGCTTAGCATCGGTCAGAAACACTGAAGCTTTCTTT
>TRBJ2-7|few|TRBD2|TRBV7-6
CASSTRTGTSSRAYEQYF
TGTGCCAGCAGCACCCGGACCGGGACTAGTTCAAGGGCCTACGAGCAGTACTTC
>TRBJ1-5|few|TRBD1|TRBV20-1
CSAEPGQVSHISVQPQHF
TGCAGTGCTGAACCCGGACAGGTAAGCCATATATCGGTCCAGCCCCAGCATTTT
>TRBJ1-2|.|.|TRBV6-1
CATGDYGYTF
TGTGCCACGGGGGACTATGGCTACACCTTC
>TRBJ1-2|.|.|TRBV19
CASSTGVHNYGYTF
TGTGCCAGTAGTACAGGTGTGCATAACTATGGCTACACCTTC
>TRBJ1-2|.|TRBD1|TRBV2
CASSATGNYGYTF
TGTGCCAGCAGCGCGACAGGGAACTATGGCTACACCTTC
>TRBJ1-1|.|TRBD1|TRBV7-3
CASSRGQYTEAFF
TGTGCCAGCAGCCGGGGACAGTACACTGAAGCTTTCTTT
>TRBJ2-7|few|TRBD1|TRBV28
CASSPPGTGRYEQYF
TGTGCCAGCAGCCCTCCCGGGACAGGGCGATATGAGCAGTACTTC
>TRBJ2-3|.|TRBD2|TRBV20-1
CSARARPAGGALDTQYF
TGCAGTGCTAGAGCCCGGCCTGCCGGGGGGGCCTTAGATACGCAGTATTTT
>TRBJ2-3|.|TRBD2|TRBV27
CASSRATSGSTDTQYF
TGTGCCAGCAGCCGCGCGACTAGCGGTAGCACAGATACGCAGTATTTT
>TRBJ2-5|once|.|TRBV20-1
CSARSPVGETQYF
TGCAGTGCTAGATCTCCGGTTGGGGAGACCCAGTACTTC
>TRBJ2-1|.|.|TRBV15
CATSRDWPGSYNEQFF
TGTGCCACCAGCAGAGATTGGCCGGGATCCTACAATGAGCAGTTCTTC
>TRBJ2-7|.|.|TRBV21-1
CASSKSGVYEQYF
TGTGCCAGCAGCAAATCAGGGGTCTACGAGCAGTACTTC
>TRBJ2-3|few|TRBD2|TRBV20-1
CSARVAGVTDTQYF
TGCAGTGCTAGAGTGGCGGGAGTGACAGATACGCAGTATTTT
>TRBJ1-1|few|.|TRBV6-1
CASRWQMNTEAFF
TGTGCCAGCAGATGGCAAATGAACACTGAAGCTTTCTTT
>TRBJ1-2|.|.|TRBV7-9
CASSSNRVAGYTF
TGTGCCAGCAGCTCGAACAGGGTAGCAGGCTACACCTTC
>TRBJ2-7|.|.|TRBV6-1
CASSDHGPRGDEQYF
TGTGCCAGCAGTGACCACGGACCCCGGGGAGACGAGCAGTACTTC
>TRBJ2-7|.|TRBD2|TRBV20-1
CSARGPAGDEQYF
TGCAGTGCTAGAGGGCCAGCGGGGGACGAGCAGTACTTC
>TRBJ2-3|few|TRBD1|TRBV20-1
CSASWQGARDTQYF
TGCAGTGCTAGTTGGCAGGGGGCGAGGGATACGCAGTATTTT
>TRBJ2-7|.|TRBD1|TRBV11-3
CASSLERTGGAYEQYF
TGTGCCAGCAGCTTAGAGCGGACAGGGGGGGCCTACGAGCAGTACTTC
>TRBJ2-5|few|TRBD2|TRBV7-9
CASSLAGVQETQYF
TGTGCCAGCAGCCTAGCGGGGGTCCAAGAGACCCAGTACTTC
>TRBJ2-3|.|TRBD2|TRBV10-3
CAIRPSGGTDTQYF
TGTGCCATCAGGCCTAGCGGGGGCACAGATACGCAGTATTTT
>TRBJ2-3|.|TRBD2|TRBV20-1
CSARDSWRGGDTQYF
TGCAGTGCTAGAGATTCTTGGCGGGGGGGAGATACGCAGTATTTT
>TRBJ2-5|.|.|TRBV6-1
CASSIWDNQETQYF
TGTGCCAGCAGCATCTGGGACAACCAAGAGACCCAGTACTTC
>TRBJ2-1|.|.|TRBV29-1
CSVGFGAYNEQFF
TGCAGCGTGGGATTTGGGGCCTACAATGAGCAGTTCTTC
>TRBJ2-3|.|TRBD1|TRBV18
CASSPTGGDTQYF
TGTGCCAGCTCACCGACAGGGGGAGATACGCAGTATTTT
>TRBJ2-3|.|.|TRBV6-5
CASSSHPGTDTQYF
TGTGCCAGCAGTTCCCACCCGGGGACAGATACGCAGTATTTT
>TRBJ1-5|few|.|TRBV20-1
CSARVGVGGMSNQPQHF
TGCAGTGCTAGAGTTGGCGTCGGGGGGATGAGCAATCAGCCCCAGCATTTT
>TRBJ1-2|.|.|TRBV20-1
CSARGPGQNYGYTF
TGCAGTGCTAGAGGCCCAGGGCAGAACTATGGCTACACCTTC
>TRBJ2-5|few|TRBD2|TRBV20-1
CSASPSGGGLETQYF
TGCAGTGCTAGCCCTAGCGGGGGGGGCCTGGAGACCCAGTACTTC